The 4 T cell receptor beta chains below all came from one sample that was sequenced in a study of T cell responses to AZD1222 COVID-19 vaccine. TCRdb's table, derived via immunoSEQ multiplex PCR, lists solely in-frame clones and lacks some. The sample shows over 150,000 clones, approximately 87% of them seen only once. The specimen comprised peripheral blood, sampled on day 0 of MenACWY control vaccination. These receptors originate from an adult in good health.

The chain has TRBV6-1 and TRBJ1-2; D is uncertain. Looked up from germline, CDR1 is MNHNS and CDR2 is SASEGT. The V gene lost 2 bases and the J gene lost 5 bases, with 9 bases spanning the gap. The CDR3 consists of 13 residues. The CDR3 protein is CASSEYLGYGYTF. The CDR3 DNA is TGTGCCAGCAGTGAATATTTGGGTTATGGCTACACCTTC.

V gene TRBV5-1 combines with J gene TRBJ1-1; D unclear. CDR1 and CDR2 from the germline V gene are SGHRS and YFSETQ. This CDR3 has 13 residues. V was shortened by 2 bases and J by 7 bases, with 12 bases between the two germline ends. The CDR3 region is CASSLAGGHEAFF. In nucleotides, the CDR3 is TGCGCCAGCAGCTTAGCCGGCGGGCATGAAGCTTTCTTT. Full variable domain (rest looked up from reference TRBV5-1 and TRBJ1-1): KAGVTQTPRYLIKTRGQQVTLSCSPISGHRSVSWYQQTPGQGLQFLFEYFSETQRNKGNFPGRFSGRQFSNSRSEMNVSTLELGDSALYLCASSLAGGHEAFFGQGTRLTVV.

V gene TRBV5-1 combines with J gene TRBJ1-3; 7 nucleotides match TRBD1. Losses at the gene ends were 4 bases for V and 0 bases for J; bases not matched to a gene: 7. The CDR3 has 16 residues. Germline CDR1 SGHRS, CDR2 YFSETQ. CDR3 region: CASSGTGQPSGNTIYF. The CDR3 nucleotides are TGCGCCAGCAGCGGCACGGGACAGCCCTCTGGAAACACCATATATTTT.

This chain connects TRBV7-6 to TRBJ2-7; D gene ambiguous. Germline CDR1 is SGHVS and CDR2 is FNYEAQ. CDR3 size: 15 residues. V shed 5 bases and J shed 5 bases, with 19 bases lying between them. The CDR3: CASSPIGGVPNEQYF. In DNA, the CDR3 is TGTGCCAGCAGCCCAATTGGTGGGGTTCCGAACGAGCAGTACTTC.